The 30 T cell receptor beta chains reported below all come from one sample, sequenced in a study of glioma-infiltrating T cells. TCR alpha and beta CDR3 regions were amplified from RNA using iRepertoire nested multiplex PCR. TCRdb recomputed calls from the multiplex PCR reads with MiXCR, one row per CDR3 protein. Of fewer than 250,000 distinct CDR3 sequences listed, over 30% are singletons. Sequenced material: glioma tissue, nonneoplastic brain tissue, or PBMCs (not recorded which). Source of these receptors: a human donor with low-grade glioma or glioblastoma, undergoing nonglioma brain surgery, or in good health (not recorded which).

This clonotype has at least ten counts. The chain combines TRBV25-1 with TRBJ2-3; possibly TRBD1 for D (6 bases). This CDR3 region has 13 residues. Germline CDR1 and CDR2: MGHDK and SYGVNS. Between the trimmed V and J ends, which lost 6 bases and 3 bases, there was a span of 10 bases. The CDR3, as DNA: TGTGCCAGCAGCGCAGGGGAGACAGATACGCAGTATTTT. As protein: CASSAGETDTQYF.

At least ten counts were recorded for this clonotype. The chain has TRBV6-6 and TRBJ2-1; D perhaps matches TRBD2 (6 bases). CDR1 and CDR2 from the germline V gene are MNHNY and SVGAGI (reference sequence). The CDR3 has 14 amino acids. V was cut by 2 bases and J by 8 bases, with 13 bases left in between. CDR3 nucleotides: TGTGCCAGCAGTTACCGGGGGAATCGGGATGAGCAGTTCTTC. As protein: CASSYRGNRDEQFF.

Worth noting for this clonotype: It may be a read error: a sequence one base away is much more abundant. The V call is TRBV27, the J call TRBJ2-5; D may correspond to TRBD1 or TRBD2 (5 bases each). V gave up 2 bases and J gave up 1 base, with 8 bases separating them. The CDR3 spans 14 residues. The germline V gene encodes CDR1 MNHEY and CDR2 SMNVEV (reference sequence). The DNA of the CDR3 is TGTGCCAGCAGTTTACGGGACGGCCAAGAGACCCAGTACTTC. Translated, it gives CASSLRDGQETQYF.

Remarks on this clonotype: Being one base from a much bigger clone, this may be a read error. The genes are TRBV27 and TRBJ2-4; TRBD2 aligns across 10 bases. The CDR3 spans 15 residues. CDR1 MNHEY and CDR2 SMNVEV come from the germline V gene (reference sequence). V lost 6 bases to trimming and J lost 13 bases; unmatched junction nucleotides: 15. DNA for the CDR3: TGTGCCAGCAGCCAATTTGTAGTAGCGGGAGGAGAGCAGTACTTC. Translation: CASSQFVVAGGEQYF.

In regard to this clonotype: The CDR3 ends on some other residue instead of the conserved phenylalanine or tryptophan, so this is likely a read error. The V and J genes are TRBV7-8 and TRBJ2-5, with a tentative D call TRBD1 (6 bases). The length of the CDR3 is 15 residues. V dropped 3 bases and J dropped 1 base, with 12 bases sitting between them. Germline-derived CDR1 and CDR2 are SGHVS and FQNEAQ. CDR3 sequence (DNA): TGTGCCAGCAGCTTCGGCCCAGGGGTCCAAGAGACCCAGTACCTC. Protein product: CASSFGPGVQETQYL.

V usage is TRBV9 and J usage is TRBJ2-3; no firm D call. The CDR3 covers 16 residues. CDR1 is SGDLS and CDR2 is YYNGEE in the germline V gene. V dropped 4 bases and J dropped 0 bases, with 15 bases sitting between them. The CDR3 region is CASSPGEQISTDTQYF. Here the CDR3 DNA reads TGTGCCAGCAGCCCTGGGGAACAGATTAGCACAGATACGCAGTATTTT.

This clonotype was counted ten times or more. The rearrangement uses TRBV5-1 and TRBJ1-2; D perhaps matches TRBD1 (6 bases). Trimming pared 4 bases from V and 6 bases from J, leaving 13 bases between. Germline values: CDR1 SGHRS, CDR2 YFSETQ. This CDR3 is built from 13 residues. CDR3 in amino acids: CASSPEGGNGYTF. As DNA, the CDR3 is TGCGCCAGCAGCCCAGAAGGGGGGAATGGCTACACCTTC.

As concerns this clonotype: This may be a read error: a much more frequent sequence differs by one nucleotide. The J gene is TRBJ1-5, the V gene TRBV19; D may be TRBD1 (6 bases). V lost 3 bases, J lost 12 bases, and 15 bases lay in between. CDR3 length equals 13 residues. Germline V gives CDR1 LNHDA, CDR2 SQIVND (reference sequence). CDR3 amino acids: CASSISRQGYQHF. CDR3 DNA: TGTGCCAGTAGTATTTCCCGCCAGGGGTACCAGCATTTT.

This chain joins TRBV11-2 and TRBJ2-1; 7 positions match TRBD2. Losses at the gene ends were 5 bases for V and 5 bases for J; bases not matched to a gene: 15. The CDR3 is made up of 17 amino acids. Germline lookup yields CDR1 SGHAT and CDR2 FQNNGV. CDR3 sequence reads: CASSRPLAGRGDNEQFF. The CDR3 DNA follows: TGTGCCAGCAGCCGCCCCTTAGCGGGTAGAGGTGACAATGAGCAGTTCTTC. The full variable domain, with the rest looked up from reference TRBV11-2 and TRBJ2-1, is EAGVAQSPRYKIIEKRQSVAFWCNPISGHATLYWYQQILGQGPKLLIQFQNNGVVDDSQLPKDRFSAERLKGVDSTLKIQPAKLEDSAVYLCASSRPLAGRGDNEQFFGPGTRLTVL.

With regard to this clonotype: Its ends do not fully match the called genes, so a read error is possible. The CDR3 nucleotides read TGCGCCAGCAGCCAAGATCGGGTTTCGGACGAGCAGTCCTTC. Translation: CASSQDRVSDEQSF. The rearrangement uses TRBV4-1 and TRBJ2-7, with D unresolved. In germline, CDR1 is MGHRA, CDR2 YSYEKL. The CDR3 is 14 amino acids.

This clonotype occurred many times. The chain has TRBV7-9 and TRBJ2-2; D unclear. Germline V gene lookup returns CDR1 SEHNR and CDR2 FQNEAQ (reference sequence). This CDR3 has 14 amino acids. V lost 1 base and J 1 base, leaving 4 bases between the germline ends. CDR3 residues: CASSLVLNTGELFF. As DNA, the CDR3 is TGTGCCAGCAGCTTAGTGTTGAACACCGGGGAGCTGTTTTTT.

V and J are TRBV5-1 and TRBJ2-5; possible D gene TRBD1, 6 bases. The CDR3 is 15 amino acids. CDR1 is SGHRS, CDR2 YFSETQ, per germline. The V end was cut by 0 bases, the J end by 2 bases, with 11 bases between. For the CDR3, the DNA is TGCGCCAGCAGCTTGGAGGGGACACCTCAAGAGACCCAGTACTTC. Its translation: CASSLEGTPQETQYF.

This clonotype was detected many times. The chain uses TRBV20-1 and TRBJ2-3; 8 nucleotides match TRBD2. The CDR3 is made up of 16 amino acids. V trimming: 3 bases; J trimming: 3 bases; junction bases outside the gene matches: 11. Germline V gene lookup returns CDR1 DFQATT and CDR2 SNEGSKA (reference sequence). CDR3 nucleotide sequence: TGCAGTGCTAGTCCCCGGGGGGGGGCTAGGACAGATACGCAGTATTTT. Translating it yields CSASPRGGARTDTQYF.

V usage is TRBV7-9 and J usage is TRBJ1-2, with 7 bases that match TRBD1. The CDR3 extends over 16 amino acids. Germline V gene data show CDR1 as SEHNR and CDR2 as FQNEAQ (reference sequence). J was trimmed by 6 bases and V by 3 bases; bases with no gene match: 13. The CDR3 bases are TGTGCCAGCAGCTTTTTAAGACAGGGTCAGAGTAATGGCTACACCTTC. Translating gives CASSFLRQGQSNGYTF.

This clonotype was detected only a few times. The chain links TRBV18 to TRBJ2-7; a weak D match, TRBD2 (6 bases). The CDR3 sequence is 16 residues long. Between the trimmed V and J ends, which lost 3 bases and 9 bases, there was a span of 24 bases. The germline V gene has CDR1 KGHSH and CDR2 LQKENI. This CDR3 reads CASSPNGRDSLRGQYF. The CDR3, as DNA: TGTGCCAGCTCACCGAATGGCCGGGACTCCCTCCGGGGGCAGTACTTC.

There are many counts of this clonotype. The chain has TRBV27 and TRBJ1-4; D gene ambiguous. V lost 4 bases and J 2 bases, leaving 2 bases between the germline ends. Germline V gene sequence: CDR1 MNHEY, CDR2 SMNVEV (reference sequence). The length of the CDR3 is 12 residues. Written as DNA, the CDR3 is TGTGCCAGCAGTTCTACTAATGAAAAACTGTTTTTT. Protein product: CASSSTNEKLFF. Full variable domain (rest looked up from reference TRBV27 and TRBJ1-4): EAQVTQNPRYLITVTGKKLTVTCSQNMNHEYMSWYRQDPGLGLRQIYYSMNVEVTDKGDVPEGYKVSRKEKRNFPLILESPSPNQTSLYFCASSSTNEKLFFGSGTQLSVL.

The chain employs TRBV6-2 or TRBV6-3 and TRBJ2-1, with 13 nucleotides matching TRBD2. With V trimmed by 0 bases and J by 10 bases, 3 bases remained unmatched. Germline CDR1 and CDR2: MNHEY and SVGEGT. The CDR3 loop spans 15 amino acids. The CDR3 bases are TGTGCCAGCAGTTACTCCGGACTAGCGGGAGTAGAGCAGTTCTTC. Its translation: CASSYSGLAGVEQFF.

This clonotype was seen many times. The rearrangement joins TRBV28 to TRBJ1-1; 11 bases line up with TRBD1. V shed 6 bases and J 4 bases; nucleotides not matched to a gene: 7. CDR1 MDHEN and CDR2 SYDVKM come from the germline V gene. The CDR3 has 15 residues. DNA of the CDR3: TGTGCCAGCAGGGGGCTAGGGACAGGGGGCACTGAAGCTTTCTTT. Translated, it gives CASRGLGTGGTEAFF.

V usage is TRBV13 and J usage is TRBJ2-1; 9 bases agree with TRBD1. Germline V gene sequence: CDR1 PRHDT, CDR2 FYEKMQ (reference sequence). J lost 4 bases, V lost 4 bases, and 5 bases had no gene match. The CDR3 has 15 amino acids. The DNA of the CDR3 is TGTGCCAGCAGCTCCTGGGACAGGGAGTACAATGAGCAGTTCTTC. This gives the protein CASSSWDREYNEQFF.

This clonotype was seen at least ten times. This sequence joins TRBV20-1 and TRBJ2-7; 8 bases align to TRBD1. CDR1 is DFQATT, CDR2 SNEGSKA, per germline (reference sequence). The CDR3 has 15 residues. V gave up 0 bases and J gave up 0 bases; unmatched junction bases: 4. The CDR3 reads CSARDQGASSYEQYF. The CDR3 nucleotides read TGCAGTGCTAGAGATCAGGGGGCCAGCTCCTACGAGCAGTACTTC.

A remark on this clonotype: A read error is possible here, since a much larger clone lies one base away. The chain recombines TRBV5-1 with TRBJ2-7, with D possibly matching TRBD2 (5 bases). The CDR3 totals 14 residues. CDR1 and CDR2 from the germline V gene are SGHRS and YFSETQ. Trimming pared 4 bases from V and 7 bases from J, leaving 18 bases between. As DNA, the CDR3 is TGCGCCAGCAGCGTAAGGGCCGTCGGGGATGAGCAGTACTTC. It codes for CASSVRAVGDEQYF.

This clonotype appeared many times. This CDR3 fails to terminate in the conserved phenylalanine or tryptophan, so it likely reflects a read error. It is unclear where the CDR3 begins or ends on the DNA, so no DNA is shown, and the CDR3 is as TCRdb lists it. The rearrangement links TRBV7-2 to TRBJ1-1. Germline CDR1 SGHTA, CDR2 FQGNSA. The CDR3 adds up to 14 amino acids, both ends counted. The CDR3 region is CASSLGGVSPLDAI.

This clonotype occurred many times. V and J are TRBV6-2 or TRBV6-3 and TRBJ2-1; tentative D call: TRBD2 (7 bases). Germline V gene data show CDR1 as MNHEY and CDR2 as SVGEGT. This CDR3 has 14 residues. V gave up 10 bases and J gave up 8 bases, with 21 bases separating them. The CDR3 protein is CAIFEKQGRDEQFF. DNA of the CDR3: TGTGCCATTTTCGAGAAGCAGGGGAGGGATGAGCAGTTCTTC.

This clonotype came up a few times. This sequence may be a read error, since a much larger clone differs from it by one base. The chain carries TRBV18 and TRBJ2-7; a possible D gene is TRBD1 (5 bases). The ends were cut back, 3 bases at V and 3 bases at J, with 6 bases in the middle. This CDR3 region has 12 residues. Germline CDR1 is KGHSH and CDR2 is LQKENI. CDR3 bases: TGTGCCAGCTCACCCGGACACTACGAGCAGTACTTC. Amino acid sequence: CASSPGHYEQYF.

This clonotype was seen repeatedly, ten times or more. The chain joins TRBV6-1 to TRBJ2-7, with a tentative D call TRBD1 (5 bases). The CDR3 has 15 residues. Trimming removed 1 base at V and 2 bases at J, with 12 bases between. Germline CDR1 and CDR2: MNHNS and SASEGT. CDR3 DNA: TGTGCCAGCAGTGAAGAGGGGATTCCCCCCTACGAGCAGTACTTC. It specifies CASSEEGIPPYEQYF.

At least ten counts were recorded for this clonotype. This chain joins TRBV6-1 and TRBJ2-1; 9 positions match TRBD2. This CDR3 has 16 amino acids. Losses at the gene ends were 3 bases for V and 8 bases for J; bases not matched to a gene: 11. CDR1 and CDR2 from the germline V gene are MNHNS and SASEGT. The CDR3 here is CASSEGWASGIYEQFF. Here the CDR3 DNA reads TGTGCCAGCAGTGAGGGGTGGGCTAGCGGGATCTATGAGCAGTTCTTC.

The chain is built from TRBV10-3 and TRBJ2-4; D possibly corresponds to TRBD1 (6 bases). This CDR3 comprises 15 residues. V lost 2 bases, J lost 0 bases, and 8 bases lay in between. CDR1 and CDR2 (germline): ENHRY, SYGVKD. In DNA, the CDR3 is TGTGCCATCAGTGAGACAGGGTTAGCCAAAAACATTCAGTACTTC. Amino acids: CAISETGLAKNIQYF.

As regards this clonotype: The limits of the CDR3 on the DNA are not certain, so only TCRdb's listed CDR3 is given. This chain joins TRBV30 and TRBJ1-5; TRBD1 is the table's D call and was not checked against the DNA. Inclusive of both ends, the CDR3 amounts to 11 amino acids. CDR1 and CDR2 (germline): GTSNPN, SVGIG (reference sequence). CDR3 protein: CAWGSGTGRHF.

This clonotype has ten or more counts. V is TRBV7-2 and J is TRBJ2-7, with TRBD2 matching 11 bases. Unmatched junction bases numbered 3, after V lost 5 bases and J lost 3 bases. Per germline, CDR1 SGHTA and CDR2 FQGNSA. The CDR3 consists of 14 residues. The CDR3 here is CASSRTSGFYEQYF. DNA for the CDR3: TGTGCCAGCAGCCGGACTAGCGGGTTCTACGAGCAGTACTTC.

This clonotype has at least ten counts. J is TRBJ1-2 and V is TRBV19; D not certain. CDR1 and CDR2 (germline): LNHDA, SQIVND (reference sequence). The germline V and J ends were trimmed by 0 bases and 2 bases, with 10 bases remaining between them. The CDR3 has 15 residues. The CDR3 bases are TGTGCCAGTAGTATAGATCGGGGATTGAACTATGGCTACACCTTC. Its translation: CASSIDRGLNYGYTF. Based on the CDR3 plus reference TRBV19 and TRBJ1-2, the full variable domain is DGGITQSPKYLFRKEGQNVTLSCEQNLNHDAMYWYRQDPGQGLRLIYYSQIVNDFQKGDIAEGYSVSREKKESFPLTVTSAQKNPTAFYLCASSIDRGLNYGYTFGSGTRLTVV.